This T cell receptor beta chain appears in the sequencing data of a study of blood T cell repertoires in COVID-19. The wider study: Some COVID-19 samples were acute and others convalescent; all came from the United States, Italy and Spain. The analysed material was cDNA or gDNA that came from T cells, B-cell-depleted T cells, or PBMCs.

Per the study methods: Reference gene primer amplification gave nucleated cell count estimates. The assay was immunoSEQ multiplex PCR, and TCRdb's table has in-frame clones only and misses some. D and trimming come from the DNA, and the V and J calls and clone size come from that table. The sample lists over 100,000 clones; 88% were seen once. Trimming stripped 3 bases from V and 5 bases from J, with 11 bases between. CDR1 and CDR2 (germline): SGHRS, YFSETQ. This CDR3 contains 13 residues. The rearrangement joins TRBV5-1 to TRBJ2-5; D gene ambiguous. Sequencing was carried out using peripheral blood. This TCR was sampled from a middle-aged man with acute or convalescent COVID-19. The CDR3: CASSYDNTETQYF. The CDR3, as DNA: TGCGCCAGCAGCTATGACAATACTGAGACCCAGTACTTC.